Below, one T cell receptor (beta chain) is given with its context. Trimming shortened V by 3 bases and J by 9 bases, and 6 bases separated the two germline ends. Germline V gives CDR1 LNHDA, CDR2 SQIVND (reference sequence). The CDR3 extends over 11 amino acids. The table came from immunoSEQ multiplex PCR; TCRdb's copy has only in-frame clones and leaves some out. The data show hundreds of thousands of clones, over 75% seen once. This record belongs to a study of blood T cell repertoires in COVID-19. The sample comprised PBMCs or T cells enriched from blood (not recorded which). V gene TRBV19 combines with J gene TRBJ1-5; no reliable D call. This TCR was recovered from a man aged 25-40 years with acute COVID-19. The CDR3 region has the DNA TGTGCCAGTAGTATGGCAGGGCCCCAGCATTTT. Protein: CASSMAGPQHF.